Below, 20 T cell receptor beta chains from the same sample are listed, as sequenced in a study of identical twins. TCRdb redid the calling of the 5' RACE reads with MiXCR, one entry per CDR3 protein. The sample has 350,000 to 500,000 distinct CDR3 sequences, about 18% seen once. Sequenced input: naive T cells sorted from blood. These receptor sequences come from a middle-aged man in good health.

This clonotype was counted between two and nine times. V usage is TRBV27 and J usage is TRBJ2-1; the D gene is possibly TRBD2 (5 bases). The germline V and J ends were trimmed by 2 bases and 4 bases, with 12 bases remaining between them. The length of the CDR3 is 15 residues. Germline V lookup: CDR1 MNHEY, CDR2 SMNVEV (reference sequence). CDR3 sequence reads: CASSLEAGLYNEQFF. CDR3 nucleotide sequence: TGTGCCAGCAGTTTAGAGGCGGGCCTTTACAATGAGCAGTTCTTC.

There are a few counts of this clonotype. The J gene is TRBJ2-4, the V gene TRBV6-2 or TRBV6-3; 8 bases are shared with TRBD1. CDR1 and CDR2 (germline): MNHEY, SVGEGT. The CDR3 runs to 19 residues. The V gene end was trimmed by 4 bases and the J gene end by 3 bases; junction bases not matched to a gene: 17. This CDR3 reads CASSSAKTGASRVKNIQYF. The CDR3 DNA follows: TGTGCCAGCAGTTCCGCCAAGACAGGGGCCTCCCGAGTCAAAAACATTCAGTACTTC.

The chain has TRBV9 and TRBJ2-7; tentative D call: TRBD2 (6 bases). V lost 0 bases, J lost 3 bases, and 16 bases lay in between. The germline gives CDR1 SGDLS, CDR2 YYNGEE. CDR3 length: 16 residues. CDR3 in DNA: TGTGCCAGCAGCGTAGGTCCGGGAGTGGAGGACTACGAGCAGTACTTC. This encodes CASSVGPGVEDYEQYF.

This clonotype was seen a few times. This rearrangement joins TRBV20-1 to TRBJ2-3, with D possibly being TRBD1 (6 bases). Trimming cost V 2 bases and J 1 base, with 13 bases left between them. Germline CDR1 and CDR2: DFQATT and SNEGSKA (reference sequence). This CDR3 region has 15 residues. This CDR3 reads CSARSSRTGTDTQYF. CDR3 DNA sequence: TGCAGTGCTAGATCCTCTAGGACAGGCACAGATACGCAGTATTTT.

This clonotype was observed a few times. The chain uses TRBV12-3 or TRBV12-4 and TRBJ1-1; D is unresolved. The CDR3 covers 15 residues. Trimming removed 6 bases from V and 5 bases from J, with 19 bases in between. The CDR3 sequence: CASRVRRTRGTEAFF. The CDR3 DNA reads as TGTGCCAGCAGAGTCAGGAGGACTCGAGGGACTGAAGCTTTCTTT.

The chain joins TRBV12-3 or TRBV12-4 to TRBJ2-5, with TRBD2 as a possible D gene (6 bases). The germline V and J ends were trimmed by 5 bases and 7 bases, with 14 bases remaining between them. This CDR3 has 13 residues. The CDR3 nucleotides are TGTGCCAGCAGTCCCCGGGGAGGTGGGACCCAGTACTTC. It specifies CASSPRGGGTQYF.

The chain carries TRBV20-1 and TRBJ1-1; D perhaps matches TRBD1 (5 bases). Trimming cost V 6 bases and J 5 bases, with 16 bases left between them. The CDR3 consists of 13 residues. CDR1 is DFQATT and CDR2 is SNEGSKA in the germline V gene (reference sequence). The CDR3 nucleotides read TGCAGTGCGGTGGGGGAGGGAAGGACTGAAGCTTTCTTT. Amino acid sequence: CSAVGEGRTEAFF.

This sequence joins TRBV20-1 and TRBJ1-5, with a possible D match to TRBD1 (6 bases). In germline, CDR1 is DFQATT, CDR2 SNEGSKA (reference sequence). The ends were cut back, 4 bases at V and 1 base at J, with 14 bases in the middle. The CDR3 runs to 15 residues. The CDR3 DNA reads as TGCAGTGCTAAGGTACCGGGACACAGCAATCAGCCCCAGCATTTT. It codes for CSAKVPGHSNQPQHF.

V and J are TRBV5-1 and TRBJ2-7; TRBD2 matches 15 bases. The germline CDR1 and CDR2 sequences are SGHRS and YFSETQ. After removal of 4 bases from V and 2 bases from J, the junction contained 10 bases not matched to a gene. The CDR3 has 18 amino acids. CDR3 in amino acids: CASSLGTSGRTLTYEQYF. The CDR3 coding sequence is TGCGCCAGCAGCCTAGGGACTAGCGGGAGGACGCTGACCTACGAGCAGTACTTC.

This clonotype was observed many times. The V and J genes are TRBV12-3 or TRBV12-4 and TRBJ1-5, with 8 bases identical to TRBD1. The ends lost 5 bases at V and 2 bases at J; junction bases unmatched: 2. The CDR3 is made up of 14 amino acids. This CDR3 reads CASSGQGGNQPQHF. The CDR3 nucleotides read TGTGCCAGCAGTGGACAGGGAGGCAATCAGCCCCAGCATTTT.

The rearrangement links TRBV7-8 to TRBJ1-1; TRBD1 aligns across 7 bases. Germline V gene sequence: CDR1 SGHVS, CDR2 FQNEAQ. V shed 6 bases, J shed 5 bases, and the junction held 12 bases outside the gene matches. The CDR3 loop spans 15 amino acids. The chain's CDR3 is CASSNKGGAGTEAFF. The CDR3 bases are TGTGCCAGCAGTAATAAAGGGGGCGCGGGGACTGAAGCTTTCTTT.

This clonotype has just a few counts. The rearrangement uses TRBV5-6 and TRBJ2-3; a weak D match, TRBD1 (6 bases). The CDR3 runs to 16 residues. Per germline, CDR1 SGHDT and CDR2 YYEEEE. Between the trimmed V and J ends, which lost 0 bases and 4 bases, there was a span of 15 bases. CDR3 residues: CASSLAAGENADTQYF. In DNA form, the CDR3 reads TGTGCCAGCAGCTTGGCGGCAGGGGAGAATGCAGATACGCAGTATTTT.

This clonotype was recorded a few times. This chain joins TRBV6-5 and TRBJ1-5; weak D call: TRBD1 (5 bases). Trimming stripped 0 bases from V and 5 bases from J, with 8 bases between. Per the germline V gene, CDR1 is MNHEY and CDR2 is SVGAGI. The CDR3 contains 14 residues. The CDR3 reads CASSYSIRDQPQHF. CDR3 coding DNA: TGTGCCAGCAGTTACTCGATCAGGGATCAGCCCCAGCATTTT.

This clonotype appeared many times. The chain has TRBV29-1 and TRBJ2-7, with D tentatively TRBD2 (6 bases). Deletions cut 6 bases from V and 9 bases from J, with 21 bases between. CDR1 SQVTM and CDR2 ANQGSEA come from the germline V gene. This CDR3 spans 13 amino acids. The CDR3: CSVVKTSSARQYF. The CDR3 DNA reads TGCAGCGTGGTGAAGACTTCTAGCGCCAGGCAGTACTTC.

The CDR3 reads CASSPGTGVAYEQYF. The CDR3 DNA reads as TGTGCCAGCTCACCAGGGACAGGGGTCGCCTACGAGCAGTACTTC. V and J are TRBV18 and TRBJ2-7, with TRBD1 matching 10 bases. CDR3 size: 15 residues. Germline assignment: CDR1 KGHSH and CDR2 LQKENI. V shed 2 bases and J 2 bases; nucleotides not matched to a gene: 3.

In its sample, this clonotype was seen a few times. This chain connects TRBV6-2 or TRBV6-3 to TRBJ1-5; D gene ambiguous. In germline, CDR1 is MNHEY, CDR2 SVGEGT. The CDR3 loop spans 13 amino acids. Trimming shortened V by 7 bases and J by 4 bases, and 11 bases separated the two germline ends. As DNA, the CDR3 is TGTGCCAGCACCATGGACGGGAATCAGCCCCAGCATTTT. Translating it yields CASTMDGNQPQHF.

This clonotype appeared a few times. The CDR3 sequence is CASSLLAGVTNNEQFF. Here the CDR3 DNA reads TGTGCCAGCAGCCTCTTAGCGGGAGTTACCAACAATGAGCAGTTCTTC. The genes are TRBV4-2 and TRBJ2-1; TRBD2 matches 9 bases. The J segment lost 5 bases and the V segment lost 4 bases, leaving 9 bases of the junction unmatched. Germline CDR1 LGHNA, CDR2 YNFKEQ. This CDR3 is 16 amino acids long.

As concerns this clonotype: At one end, the junction sequence differs from germline, possibly due to a read error. This sequence joins TRBV6-5 and TRBJ2-5; D may match TRBD1 or TRBD2 (5 bases each). The length of the CDR3 is 15 residues. CDR1 and CDR2 from the germline V gene are MNHEY and SVGAGI. In DNA form, the CDR3 reads TGTGCCAGCAGTTACTCTTCCGGGGCACAAGAGACCCAGTGCTTC. Translation gives CASSYSSGAQETQCF.

This chain uses TRBV28 with TRBJ1-5; possibly TRBD1 for D (5 bases). Germline V gives CDR1 MDHEN, CDR2 SYDVKM. This CDR3 contains 16 residues. Trimming pared 8 bases from V and 2 bases from J, leaving 19 bases between. The CDR3 spells CASFTGGIFGNQPQHF. CDR3 DNA sequence: TGTGCCAGCTTTACGGGGGGGATTTTCGGCAATCAGCCCCAGCATTTT.

This chain connects TRBV6-1 to TRBJ2-7; D not certain. V was trimmed by 7 bases and J by 0 bases, leaving 22 bases between them. Germline CDR1 MNHNS, CDR2 SASEGT. CDR3 size: 17 residues. CDR3 residues: CASTPLLGQPSSYEQYF. The CDR3 nucleotides are TGTGCCAGCACCCCTCTCCTCGGGCAGCCGAGCTCCTACGAGCAGTACTTC.